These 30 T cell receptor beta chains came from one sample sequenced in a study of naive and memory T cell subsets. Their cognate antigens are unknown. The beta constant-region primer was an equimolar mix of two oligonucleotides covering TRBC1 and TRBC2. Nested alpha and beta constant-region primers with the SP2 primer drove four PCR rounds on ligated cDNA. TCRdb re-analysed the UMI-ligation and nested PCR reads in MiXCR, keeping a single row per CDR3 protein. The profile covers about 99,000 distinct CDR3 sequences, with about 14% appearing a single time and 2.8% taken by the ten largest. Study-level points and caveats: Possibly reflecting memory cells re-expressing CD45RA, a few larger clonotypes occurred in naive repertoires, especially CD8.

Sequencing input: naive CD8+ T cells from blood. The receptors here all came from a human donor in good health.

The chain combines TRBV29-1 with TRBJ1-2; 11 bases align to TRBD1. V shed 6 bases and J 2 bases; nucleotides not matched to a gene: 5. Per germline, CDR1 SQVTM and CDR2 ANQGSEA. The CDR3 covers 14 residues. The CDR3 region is CSVDRGQRNYGYTF. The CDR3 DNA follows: TGCAGCGTGGACAGGGGGCAGCGAAACTATGGCTACACCTTC.

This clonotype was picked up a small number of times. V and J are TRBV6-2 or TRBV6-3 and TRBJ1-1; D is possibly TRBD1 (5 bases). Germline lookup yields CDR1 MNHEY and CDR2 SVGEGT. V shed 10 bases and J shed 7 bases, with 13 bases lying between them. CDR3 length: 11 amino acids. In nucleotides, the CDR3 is TGTGCCACTATGACAGTAAATGAAGCTTTCTTT. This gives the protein CATMTVNEAFF.

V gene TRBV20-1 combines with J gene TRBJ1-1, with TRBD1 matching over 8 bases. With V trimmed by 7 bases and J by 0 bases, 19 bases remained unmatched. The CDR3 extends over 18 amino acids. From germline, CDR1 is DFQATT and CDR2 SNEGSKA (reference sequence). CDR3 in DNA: TGCAGTGTGGGGTTTTTGGGACAGGACTCGATCATGAACACTGAAGCTTTCTTT. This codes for CSVGFLGQDSIMNTEAFF.

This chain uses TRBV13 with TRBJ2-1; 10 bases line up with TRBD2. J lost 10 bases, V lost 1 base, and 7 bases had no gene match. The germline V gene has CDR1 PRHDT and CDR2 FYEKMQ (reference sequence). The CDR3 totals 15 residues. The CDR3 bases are TGTGCCAGCAGCTTAGATCGGCTAGCGGGAGAAGAGCAGTTCTTC. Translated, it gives CASSLDRLAGEEQFF.

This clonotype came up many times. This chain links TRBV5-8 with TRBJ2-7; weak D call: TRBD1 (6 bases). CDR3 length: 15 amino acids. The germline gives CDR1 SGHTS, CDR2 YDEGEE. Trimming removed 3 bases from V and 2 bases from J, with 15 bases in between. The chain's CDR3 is CASSWDQGTPYEQYF. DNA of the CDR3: TGTGCCAGCAGCTGGGACCAGGGGACCCCCTACGAGCAGTACTTC.

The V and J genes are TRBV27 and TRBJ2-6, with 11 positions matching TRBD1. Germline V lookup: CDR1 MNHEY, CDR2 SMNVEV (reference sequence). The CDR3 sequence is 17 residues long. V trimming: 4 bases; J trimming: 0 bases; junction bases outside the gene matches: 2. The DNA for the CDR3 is TGTGCCAGCAGTTGGACAGGGGGCATCTCTGGGGCCAACGTCCTGACTTTC. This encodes CASSWTGGISGANVLTF.

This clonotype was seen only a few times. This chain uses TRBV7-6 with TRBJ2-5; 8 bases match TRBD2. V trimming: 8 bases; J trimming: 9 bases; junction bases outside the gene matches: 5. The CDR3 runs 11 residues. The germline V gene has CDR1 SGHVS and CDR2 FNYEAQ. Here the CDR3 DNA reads TGTGCCAGCTTTAGCGGGGTGTCCCAGTACTTC. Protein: CASFSGVSQYF.

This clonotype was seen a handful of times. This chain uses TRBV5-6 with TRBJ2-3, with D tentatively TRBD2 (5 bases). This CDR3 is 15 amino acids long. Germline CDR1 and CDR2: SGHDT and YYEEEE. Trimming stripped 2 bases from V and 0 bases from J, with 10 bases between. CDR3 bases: TGTGCCAGCAGCTTATTCCCTAGCAGCACAGATACGCAGTATTTT. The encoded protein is CASSLFPSSTDTQYF.

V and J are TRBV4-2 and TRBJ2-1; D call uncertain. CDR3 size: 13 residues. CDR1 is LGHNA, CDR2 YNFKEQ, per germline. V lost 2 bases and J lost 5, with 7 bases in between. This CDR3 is CASSQNSNNEQFF. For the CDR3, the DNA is TGTGCCAGCAGCCAAAACAGCAACAATGAGCAGTTCTTC.

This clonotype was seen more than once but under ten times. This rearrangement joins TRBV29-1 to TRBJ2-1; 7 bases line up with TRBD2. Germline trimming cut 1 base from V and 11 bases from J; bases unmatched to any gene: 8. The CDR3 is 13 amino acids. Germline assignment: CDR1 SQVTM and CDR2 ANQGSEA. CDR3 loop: CSVEGGEGTKQFF. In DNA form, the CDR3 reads TGCAGCGTTGAAGGGGGGGAGGGGACGAAGCAGTTCTTC.

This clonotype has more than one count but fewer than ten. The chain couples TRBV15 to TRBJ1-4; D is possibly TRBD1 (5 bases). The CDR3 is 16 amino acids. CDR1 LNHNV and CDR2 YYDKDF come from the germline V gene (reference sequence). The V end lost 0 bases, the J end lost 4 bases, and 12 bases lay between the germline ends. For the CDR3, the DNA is TGTGCCACCAGCAGAGATCGCGGGGGACTTAATGAAAAACTGTTTTTT. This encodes CATSRDRGGLNEKLFF.

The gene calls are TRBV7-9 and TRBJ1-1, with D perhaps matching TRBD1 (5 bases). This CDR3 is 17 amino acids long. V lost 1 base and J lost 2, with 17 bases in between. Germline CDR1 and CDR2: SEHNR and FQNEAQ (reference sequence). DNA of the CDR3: TGTGCCAGCAGCTTAGGCCCTATGACAGAGCCAAACACTGAAGCTTTCTTT. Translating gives CASSLGPMTEPNTEAFF. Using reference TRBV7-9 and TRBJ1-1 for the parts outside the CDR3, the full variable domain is DTGVSQNPRHKITKRGQNVTFRCDPISEHNRLYWYRQTLGQGPEFLTYFQNEAQLEKSRLLSDRFSAERPKGSFSTLEIQRTEQGDSAMYLCASSLGPMTEPNTEAFFGQGTRLTVV.

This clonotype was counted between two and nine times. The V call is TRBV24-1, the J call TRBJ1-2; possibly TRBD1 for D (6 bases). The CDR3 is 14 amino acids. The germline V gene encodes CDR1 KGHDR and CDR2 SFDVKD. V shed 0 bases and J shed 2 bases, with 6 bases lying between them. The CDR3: CATSDLGTNYGYTF. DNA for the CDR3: TGTGCCACCAGTGATTTGGGGACAAACTATGGCTACACCTTC.

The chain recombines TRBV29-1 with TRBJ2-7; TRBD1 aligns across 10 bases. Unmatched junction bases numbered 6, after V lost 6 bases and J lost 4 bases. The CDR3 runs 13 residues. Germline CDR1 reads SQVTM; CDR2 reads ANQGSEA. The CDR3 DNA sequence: TGCAGCGTCACCGGGACAGGGGCATACGAGCAGTACTTC. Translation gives CSVTGTGAYEQYF.

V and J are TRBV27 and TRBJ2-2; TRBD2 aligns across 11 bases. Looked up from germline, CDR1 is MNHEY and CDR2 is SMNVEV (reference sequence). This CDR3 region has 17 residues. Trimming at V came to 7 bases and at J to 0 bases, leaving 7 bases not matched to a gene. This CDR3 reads CASMEGTSGPNTGELFF. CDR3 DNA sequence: TGTGCCAGCATGGAGGGGACTAGCGGCCCGAACACCGGGGAGCTGTTTTTT.

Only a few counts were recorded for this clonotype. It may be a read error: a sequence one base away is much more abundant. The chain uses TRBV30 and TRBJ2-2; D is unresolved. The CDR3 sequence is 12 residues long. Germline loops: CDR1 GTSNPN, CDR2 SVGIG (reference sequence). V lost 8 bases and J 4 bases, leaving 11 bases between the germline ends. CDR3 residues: CAASWGTGELFF. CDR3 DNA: TGTGCCGCCTCCTGGGGCACCGGGGAGCTGTTTTTT.

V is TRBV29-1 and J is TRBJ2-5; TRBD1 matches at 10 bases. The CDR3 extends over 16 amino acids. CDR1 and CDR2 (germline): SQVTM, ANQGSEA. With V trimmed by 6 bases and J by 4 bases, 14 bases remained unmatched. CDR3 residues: CSVTGTGAPGGETQYF. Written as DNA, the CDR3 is TGCAGCGTGACCGGGACAGGGGCGCCCGGGGGAGAGACCCAGTACTTC.

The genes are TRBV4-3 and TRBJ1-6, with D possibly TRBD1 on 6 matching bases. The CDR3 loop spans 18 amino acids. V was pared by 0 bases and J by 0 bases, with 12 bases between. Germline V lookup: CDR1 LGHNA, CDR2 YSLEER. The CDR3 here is CASSQDWTASSYNSPLHF. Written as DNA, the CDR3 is TGCGCCAGCAGCCAAGACTGGACAGCAAGCTCCTATAATTCACCCCTCCACTTT.

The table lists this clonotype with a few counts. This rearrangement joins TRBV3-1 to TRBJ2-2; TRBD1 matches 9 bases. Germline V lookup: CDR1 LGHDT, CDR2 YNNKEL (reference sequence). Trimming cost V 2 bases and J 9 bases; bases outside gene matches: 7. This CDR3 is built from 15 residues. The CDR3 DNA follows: TGTGCCAGCAGCCAAACCGGGACAGGGTACCGGGAGCTGTTTTTT. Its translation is CASSQTGTGYRELFF.

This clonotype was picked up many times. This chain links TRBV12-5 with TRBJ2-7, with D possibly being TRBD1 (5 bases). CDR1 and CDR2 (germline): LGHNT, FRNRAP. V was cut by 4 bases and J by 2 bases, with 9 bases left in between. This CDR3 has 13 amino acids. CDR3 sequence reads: CASGCNRPYEQYF. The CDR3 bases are TGTGCTAGTGGTTGTAACAGGCCCTACGAGCAGTACTTC. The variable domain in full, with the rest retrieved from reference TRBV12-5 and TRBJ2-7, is DARVTQTPRHKVTEMGQEVTMRCQPILGHNTVFWYRQTMMQGLELLAYFRNRAPLDDSGMPKDRFSAEMPDATLATLKIQPSEPRDSAVYFCASGCNRPYEQYFGPGTRLTVT.

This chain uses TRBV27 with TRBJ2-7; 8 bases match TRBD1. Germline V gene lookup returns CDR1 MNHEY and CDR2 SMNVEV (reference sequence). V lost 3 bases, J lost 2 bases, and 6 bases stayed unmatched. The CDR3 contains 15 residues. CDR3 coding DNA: TGTGCCAGCAGTTTCGGGGCAGGGGGCACCTACGAGCAGTACTTC. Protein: CASSFGAGGTYEQYF.

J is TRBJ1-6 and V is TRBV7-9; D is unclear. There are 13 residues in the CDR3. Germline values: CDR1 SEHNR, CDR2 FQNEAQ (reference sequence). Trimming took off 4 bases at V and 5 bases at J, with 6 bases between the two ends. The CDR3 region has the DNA TGTGCCAGCAGCTCGGGTGATAATTCACCCCTCCACTTT. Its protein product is CASSSGDNSPLHF.

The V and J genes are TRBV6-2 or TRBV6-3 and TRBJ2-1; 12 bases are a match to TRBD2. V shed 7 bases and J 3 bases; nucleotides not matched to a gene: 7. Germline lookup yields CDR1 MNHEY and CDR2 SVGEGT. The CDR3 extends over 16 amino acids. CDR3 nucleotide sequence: TGTGCCAGCATTCCCGGACTAGCGGGATACTACAATGAGCAGTTCTTC. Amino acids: CASIPGLAGYYNEQFF.

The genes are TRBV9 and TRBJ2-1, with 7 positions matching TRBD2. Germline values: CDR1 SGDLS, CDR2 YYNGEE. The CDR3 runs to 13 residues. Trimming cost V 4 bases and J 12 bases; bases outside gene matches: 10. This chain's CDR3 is CASSRSGAGVQFF. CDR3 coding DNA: TGTGCCAGCAGCAGGAGCGGGGCCGGGGTGCAGTTCTTC.

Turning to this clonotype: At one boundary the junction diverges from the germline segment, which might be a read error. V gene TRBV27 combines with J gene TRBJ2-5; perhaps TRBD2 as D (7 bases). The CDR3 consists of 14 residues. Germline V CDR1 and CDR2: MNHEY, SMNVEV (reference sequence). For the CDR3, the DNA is TGTGCCAGCAGTCTGCTGGGGGGGCAAGATACCCAGTACTTC. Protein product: CASSLLGGQDTQYF.

CDR3 residues: CASKGWREGSTDTQYF. CDR3 nucleotides: TGTGCCAGCAAGGGGTGGCGGGAAGGAAGCACAGATACGCAGTATTTT. The chain joins TRBV6-2 or TRBV6-3 to TRBJ2-3, with a weak D call TRBD2 (6 bases). V lost 7 bases, J lost 0 bases, and 17 bases lay in between. CDR1 is MNHEY and CDR2 is SVGEGT in the germline V gene. This CDR3 has 16 residues.

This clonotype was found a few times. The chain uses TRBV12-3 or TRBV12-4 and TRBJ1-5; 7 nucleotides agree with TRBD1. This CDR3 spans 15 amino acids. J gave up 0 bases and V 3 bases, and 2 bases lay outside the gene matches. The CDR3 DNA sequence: TGTGCCAGCAGTTTCGGGACAGTTAGCAATCAGCCCCAGCATTTT. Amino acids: CASSFGTVSNQPQHF.

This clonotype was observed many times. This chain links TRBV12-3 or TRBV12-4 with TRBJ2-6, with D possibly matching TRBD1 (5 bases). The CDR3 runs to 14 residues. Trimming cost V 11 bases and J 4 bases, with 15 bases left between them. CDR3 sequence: CASGGAPGANVLTF. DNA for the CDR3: TGTGCCTCGGGTGGGGCTCCAGGGGCCAACGTCCTGACTTTC.

CDR3 sequence: CAISDDDRLAYSPLHF. For the CDR3, the DNA is TGTGCCATCAGTGACGATGACCGACTTGCCTATTCACCCCTCCACTTT. This sequence joins TRBV10-3 and TRBJ1-6; D remains unclear. The CDR3 loop spans 16 amino acids. V was trimmed by 3 bases and J by 8 bases, leaving 17 bases between them. In germline, CDR1 is ENHRY, CDR2 SYGVKD.

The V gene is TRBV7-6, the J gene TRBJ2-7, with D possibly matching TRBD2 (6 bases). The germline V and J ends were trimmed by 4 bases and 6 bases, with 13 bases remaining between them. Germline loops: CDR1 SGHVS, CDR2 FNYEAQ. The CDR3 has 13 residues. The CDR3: CASSSLSSAEQYF. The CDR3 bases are TGTGCCAGCAGCTCCTTATCTAGCGCCGAGCAGTACTTC.